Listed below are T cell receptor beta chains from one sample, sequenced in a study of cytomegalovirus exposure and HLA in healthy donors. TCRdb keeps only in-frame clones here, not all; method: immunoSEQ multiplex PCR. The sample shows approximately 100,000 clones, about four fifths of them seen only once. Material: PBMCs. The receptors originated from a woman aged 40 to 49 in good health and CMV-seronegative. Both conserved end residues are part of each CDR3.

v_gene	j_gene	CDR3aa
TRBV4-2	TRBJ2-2	CASSQDPSGANTGELFF
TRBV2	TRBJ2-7	CASTQLSSYEQYF
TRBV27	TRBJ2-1	CASSFATSGRLNEQFF
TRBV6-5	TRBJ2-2	CASSSPRRGNTGELFF
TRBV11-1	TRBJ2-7	CASSEGQRLYEQYF
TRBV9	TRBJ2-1	CASSVDDWDEQFF
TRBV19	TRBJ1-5	CASSNRERDQPQHF
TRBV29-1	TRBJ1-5	CSVRTGDYQPQHF
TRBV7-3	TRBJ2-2	CASSPPGLADTGELFF
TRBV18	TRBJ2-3	CASSLSTGTQYF
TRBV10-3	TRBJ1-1	CAISPSTGDAFF
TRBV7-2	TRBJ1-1	CASRNTVYTEAFF
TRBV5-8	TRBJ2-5	CASSRRVHEETQYF
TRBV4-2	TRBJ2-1	CASSQEAGDYNEQFF
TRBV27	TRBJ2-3	CASSLEGDTDTQYF
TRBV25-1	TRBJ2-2	CASGTSGYTGELFF
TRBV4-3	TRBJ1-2	CASSQAGQPYGYTF
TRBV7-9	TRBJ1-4	CASSSITGQAYEKLFF
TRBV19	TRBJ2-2	CASSRTSGNTGELFF
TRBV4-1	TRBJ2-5	CASSQDLAGGSLETQYF
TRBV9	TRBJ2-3	CASSAGTSLPGTQYF
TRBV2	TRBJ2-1	CASRRAGEYNEQFF
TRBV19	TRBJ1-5	CASNLQVSNQPQHF
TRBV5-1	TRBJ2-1	CASSLAVGGGNEQFF
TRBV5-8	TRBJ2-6	CASSSGTGNGANVLTF
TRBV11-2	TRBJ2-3	CASSLDRGLDTQYF
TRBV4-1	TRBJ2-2	CASSQERTGWTGELFF
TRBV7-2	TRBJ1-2	CASSSGQGGSGYTF
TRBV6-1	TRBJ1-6	CASSERQGNSPLHF
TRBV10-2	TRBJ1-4	CASSDQDEKLFF
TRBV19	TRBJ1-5	CARQSGGEDCSNQPQHF
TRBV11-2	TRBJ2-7	CASSLGASGSSYEQYF
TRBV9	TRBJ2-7	CASSSQTSGGSYEQYF
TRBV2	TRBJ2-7	CASSSPDRANSYEQYF
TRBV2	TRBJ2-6	CASSEALLRSGANVLTF
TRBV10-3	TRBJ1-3	CAISGGSDGNTIYF
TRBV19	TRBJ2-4	CASSKGGGQVVPKNIQYF
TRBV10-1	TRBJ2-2	CASSEASANTGELFF
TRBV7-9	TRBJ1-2	CASSMDSYGYTF
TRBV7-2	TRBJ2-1	CASSLGPSSYNEQFF
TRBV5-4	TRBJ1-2	CASSPSTGGTNYGYTF
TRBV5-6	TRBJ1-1	CASSFRTGVTEAFF
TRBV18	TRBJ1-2	CASSPTDRGYGYTF
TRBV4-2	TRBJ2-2	CASSRDSPNTGELFF
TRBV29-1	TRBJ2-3	CSVDSSGTDTQYF
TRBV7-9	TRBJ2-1	CSSSLVGVGDEQFF
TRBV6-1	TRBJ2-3	CASSDGPEGGDTQYF
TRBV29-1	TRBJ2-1	CSVDTGGHYNEQFF
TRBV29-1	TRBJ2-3	CSAGTSGSSTDTQYF
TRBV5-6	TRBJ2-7	CASSWGVVEQYF
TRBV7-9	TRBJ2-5	CASSLGQGVSETQYF
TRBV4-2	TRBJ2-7	CASSQAGNSGGVSPYEQYF